Each of the 18 T cell receptor beta chains below was sequenced from the same sample in a study of cytomegalovirus exposure and HLA in healthy donors. PCR involved 60 Vbeta and 13 Jbeta primers. Libraries were prepared by immunoSEQ multiplex PCR; TCRdb keeps only in-frame clonotypes and omits some of them. This sample has around 240,000 clones; 82% occur once, and the top ten carry 5% to 6.5%. The sample was PBMCs. Receptors were obtained from a woman in her thirties or forties in good health and CMV-seropositive.

This clone was seen a handful of times. The rearrangement joins TRBV7-2 to TRBJ1-3; 7 positions agree with TRBD1. The CDR3 has 16 amino acids. J lost 0 bases, V lost 3 bases, and 5 bases had no gene match. CDR1 and CDR2 (germline): SGHTA, FQGNSA. The CDR3 is CASSFRGTVSGNTIYF. CDR3 in DNA: TGTGCCAGCAGCTTTCGCGGGACAGTCTCTGGAAACACCATATATTTT.

V is TRBV7-9 and J is TRBJ2-5; tentatively, D is TRBD2 (5 bases). CDR1 is SEHNR, CDR2 FQNEAQ, per germline (reference sequence). V lost 3 bases to trimming and J lost 4 bases, with 9 bases between them. This CDR3 comprises 13 residues. CDR3 bases: TGTGCCAGCAGCTTTGTAGCGTCAGAGACCCAGTACTTC. This translates into CASSFVASETQYF.

The V and J genes are TRBV4-3 and TRBJ2-7, with D perhaps TRBD1 (6 bases). Looked up from germline, CDR1 is LGHNA and CDR2 is YSLEER. The V end was cut by 0 bases, the J end by 6 bases, with 15 bases between. This CDR3 spans 15 amino acids. The CDR3: CASSQEDLQGGEQYF. The CDR3 DNA reads TGCGCCAGCAGCCAAGAAGACTTACAAGGGGGCGAGCAGTACTTC.

This chain connects TRBV19 to TRBJ2-6; D unclear. This CDR3 is 15 amino acids long. Germline CDR1 and CDR2: LNHDA and SQIVND (reference sequence). The V end was cut by 5 bases, the J end by 0 bases, with 8 bases between. CDR3 nucleotides: TGTGCCAGTAGTCGGGTCAGCTCTGGGGCCAACGTCCTGACTTTC. Amino acid sequence: CASSRVSSGANVLTF.

The rearrangement links TRBV6-5 to TRBJ1-2, with 7 bases lining up with TRBD1. V shed 6 bases, J shed 8 bases, and the junction held 6 bases outside the gene matches. CDR3 length equals 12 residues. Germline CDR1 reads MNHEY; CDR2 reads SVGAGI. The CDR3 loop reads CASRLQGSGYTF. The CDR3 region has the DNA TGTGCCAGCAGGCTACAGGGGTCGGGCTACACCTTC.

The chain uses TRBV4-2 and TRBJ1-2, with no clear D. V lost 0 bases and J 4 bases, leaving 9 bases between the germline ends. Germline assignment: CDR1 LGHNA and CDR2 YNFKEQ. This CDR3 region has 14 residues. This CDR3 reads CASSQDVAVYGYTF. CDR3 in DNA: TGTGCCAGCAGCCAAGATGTGGCAGTCTATGGCTACACCTTC.

This clone was detected only once. The chain joins TRBV5-5 to TRBJ1-2, with a weak D call TRBD1 (6 bases). Deletions cut 0 bases from V and 1 base from J, with 13 bases between. The CDR3 has 16 residues. CDR1 is SGHKS and CDR2 is YYEKEE in the germline V gene (reference sequence). CDR3 DNA sequence: TGTGCCAGCAGCTTGGCCGTGGGACAAGTTAACTATGGCTACACCTTC. Protein sequence: CASSLAVGQVNYGYTF.

The chain carries TRBV5-1 and TRBJ2-3; D might be TRBD2 (6 bases). Germline CDR1 is SGHRS and CDR2 is YFSETQ. Trimming removed 3 bases at V and 0 bases at J, with 8 bases between. The CDR3 runs 14 residues. This CDR3 is CASSWRVSTDTQYF. CDR3 nucleotide sequence: TGCGCCAGCAGCTGGAGGGTTAGCACAGATACGCAGTATTTT.

The sample holds a few counts of this clone. This rearrangement joins TRBV4-3 to TRBJ2-7; 10 nucleotides agree with TRBD2. The CDR3 length is 15 residues. Looked up from germline, CDR1 is LGHNA and CDR2 is YSLEER. Trimming cost V 4 bases and J 3 bases; bases outside gene matches: 6. The CDR3 DNA reads TGCGCCAGCAGCCGGGGCACTAGCGGGAACTACGAGCAGTACTTC. It is translated as CASSRGTSGNYEQYF.

This chain connects TRBV30 to TRBJ1-1; D unresolved. V shed 0 bases and J shed 7 bases, with 6 bases lying between them. The CDR3 length is 11 residues. The germline CDR1 and CDR2 sequences are GTSNPN and SVGIG (reference sequence). DNA of the CDR3: TGTGCCTGGAGTGTACCTAGTGAAGCTTTCTTT. This encodes CAWSVPSEAFF.

The table lists this clone with a few counts. The V gene is TRBV4-3, the J gene TRBJ2-5, with 8 nucleotides matching TRBD2. The CDR3 is 15 residues long. The V gene's germline CDR1 is LGHNA and CDR2 YSLEER. Trimming cost V 0 bases and J 3 bases; bases outside gene matches: 3. The CDR3 nucleotides read TGCGCCAGCAGCCAAGACCCACTAGCGGAAGAGACCCAGTACTTC. It yields the protein CASSQDPLAEETQYF.

The CDR3 here is CASSLVRGLAGGPPRGEQFF. The CDR3 DNA sequence: TGCGCCAGCAGCTTGGTGAGGGGACTAGCGGGAGGGCCGCCTAGGGGTGAGCAGTTCTTC. The rearrangement uses TRBV5-1 and TRBJ2-1; 16 bases are shared with TRBD2. Trimming at V came to 0 bases and at J to 9 bases, leaving 15 bases not matched to a gene. Germline CDR1 is SGHRS and CDR2 is YFSETQ. The CDR3 extends over 20 amino acids.

The chain combines TRBV19 with TRBJ1-2, with 7 bases aligning to TRBD1. The CDR3 totals 14 residues. In germline, CDR1 is LNHDA, CDR2 SQIVND (reference sequence). The ends lost 6 bases at V and 7 bases at J; junction bases unmatched: 11. In DNA form, the CDR3 reads TGTGCCAGTAGCAGGGACAGCGAGATTGGTGGCTACACCTTC. The encoded protein is CASSRDSEIGGYTF.

This clone was found once. The chain couples TRBV5-1 to TRBJ2-1, with 8 bases identical to TRBD1. The CDR3 consists of 12 residues. Germline lookup yields CDR1 SGHRS and CDR2 YFSETQ. J was trimmed by 12 bases and V by 4 bases; bases with no gene match: 6. The CDR3 bases are TGCGCCAGCAGCCCGGACAGGGTATGGCAGTTCTTC. Amino acids: CASSPDRVWQFF.

This clone showed up just once. This chain links TRBV5-6 with TRBJ2-7; D may be TRBD1 (5 bases). Trimming took off 1 base at V and 4 bases at J, with 12 bases between the two ends. The CDR3 sequence is 14 residues long. CDR1 is SGHDT, CDR2 YYEEEE, per germline. CDR3 DNA sequence: TGTGCCAGCAGCTTGAGAAGACAGACTTACGAGCAGTACTTC. It codes for CASSLRRQTYEQYF. Complete variable domain (other parts from reference TRBV5-6 and TRBJ2-7): DAGVTQSPTHLIKTRGQQVTLRCSPKSGHDTVSWYQQALGQGPQFIFQYYEEEERQRGNFPDRFSGHQFPNYSSELNVNALLLGDSALYLCASSLRRQTYEQYFGPGTRLTVT.

The genes are TRBV30 and TRBJ1-2; D is unclear. CDR1 and CDR2 from the germline V gene are GTSNPN and SVGIG (reference sequence). V lost 0 bases and J lost 4, with 12 bases in between. The length of the CDR3 is 14 residues. CDR3 sequence (DNA): TGTGCCTGGAGTGTACTGCGCCTCGGCTATGGCTACACCTTC. It encodes CAWSVLRLGYGYTF.

Only one count was recorded for this clone. The V and J genes are TRBV7-9 and TRBJ1-2, with 12 bases aligning to TRBD1. CDR3 size: 17 residues. The germline gives CDR1 SEHNR, CDR2 FQNEAQ (reference sequence). Losses at the gene ends were 5 bases for V and 4 bases for J; bases not matched to a gene: 11. In DNA, the CDR3 is TGTGCCAGCAGCCCCCCTTTGGGGACAGGGGGCGGCTATGGCTACACCTTC. Encoded protein: CASSPPLGTGGGYGYTF.

The chain recombines TRBV6-5 with TRBJ2-2; D possibly corresponds to TRBD1 (6 bases). Trimming removed 6 bases at V and 4 bases at J, with 15 bases between. The CDR3 extends over 15 amino acids. Germline values: CDR1 MNHEY, CDR2 SVGAGI. The CDR3 region is CASRLGGDFTGELFF. The CDR3 nucleotides read TGTGCCAGCAGGTTAGGGGGAGATTTCACCGGGGAGCTGTTTTTT.